This T cell receptor beta chain originates from a study of OX40 agonist ivuxolimab in advanced cancers. Study summary: Across the patients, intravenous ivuxolimab was delivered every 2 weeks at 0.01 to 10 mg/kg. Eligibility admitted prior anti-PD-1, anti-PD-L1 or anti-CTLA-4 therapy; roughly 37% had some. Overall study findings and caveats: Blood T cells, both CD4+ and CD8+, expanded clonally by week 6 at 0.1 to 3.0 mg/kg.

Using immunoSEQ multiplex PCR, the repertoire was profiled, and TCRdb retains in-frame clones only, with some absent. The sample includes 26,000 or so clones, around 75% of them seen just once. About this clone: The antigen is unknown.

This material consisted of CD4+ or CD8+ T cells sorted from blood, taken in a trial of the OX40 agonist ivuxolimab. This receptor was obtained from an adult with an advanced solid tumor such as melanoma, head and neck, liver or kidney cancer.

CDR3 loop: CASSLGQGAYEQYF. The CDR3 bases are TGCGCCAGCAGCCTGGGACAGGGGGCATACGAGCAGTACTTC. This chain links TRBV5-1 with TRBJ2-7; 12 nucleotides align to TRBD1. The CDR3 length is 14 residues. V lost 4 bases to trimming and J lost 4 bases; unmatched junction nucleotides: 3. Germline lookup yields CDR1 SGHRS and CDR2 YFSETQ. The full variable domain, its missing parts supplied by reference TRBV5-1 and TRBJ2-7, is KAGVTQTPRYLIKTRGQQVTLSCSPISGHRSVSWYQQTPGQGLQFLFEYFSETQRNKGNFPGRFSGRQFSNSRSEMNVSTLELGDSALYLCASSLGQGAYEQYFGPGTRLTVT.